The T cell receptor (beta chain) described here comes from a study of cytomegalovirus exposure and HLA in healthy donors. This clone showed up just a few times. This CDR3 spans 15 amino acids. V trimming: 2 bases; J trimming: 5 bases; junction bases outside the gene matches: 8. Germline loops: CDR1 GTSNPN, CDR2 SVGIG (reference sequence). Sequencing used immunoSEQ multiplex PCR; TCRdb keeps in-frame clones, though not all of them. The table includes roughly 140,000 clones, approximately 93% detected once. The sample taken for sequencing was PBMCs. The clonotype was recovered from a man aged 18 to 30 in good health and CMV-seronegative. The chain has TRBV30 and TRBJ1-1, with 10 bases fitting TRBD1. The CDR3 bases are TGTGCCTGGAGTCCGGGACAGGGGCCGGGGACTGAAGCTTTCTTT. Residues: CAWSPGQGPGTEAFF.